This T cell receptor beta chain originates from a study of CD8 T cells in ankylosing spondylitis. General study points: Blood of patients with ankylosing spondylitis appeared to be characterized by a TCR beta motif of several highly homologous variants.

The germline V gene encodes CDR1 MNHNY and CDR2 SVGAGI (reference sequence). The V end lost 8 bases, the J end lost 4 bases, and 17 bases lay between the germline ends. There are 14 residues in the CDR3. This clonotype occurred many times. The antigen remains undetermined. Using quantitative 5'-RACE with molecular barcodes, the authors made TCR beta libraries. Using its own MiXCR run on the 5' RACE reads, TCRdb lists one record per CDR3 protein. Of approximately 46,000 distinct CDR3 sequences listed, approximately 11% are singletons. The chain employs TRBV6-6 and TRBJ1-2, with D possibly being TRBD1 (5 bases). Sample: blood, either unsorted or a sorted T cell fraction (not recorded which). This TCR derives from a male donor with ankylosing spondylitis or in good health (not recorded which). The CDR3: CASGGQGRIYGYTF. CDR3 sequence (DNA): TGTGCCAGCGGTGGGCAGGGACGGATCTATGGCTACACCTTC.